This TCR beta chain was identified in a study of blood T cell repertoires in COVID-19. Study-wide background: Samples representing acute and convalescent COVID-19 were sourced from the United States, Italy and Spain. PBMCs, B-cell-depleted T cells, or T cells provided the cDNA or gDNA that made up the material.

Original methodology: Nucleated cell number was recorded as an estimate derived from reference gene primer amplification. The method was immunoSEQ multiplex PCR; TCRdb's version includes in-frame clones alone and lacks a portion of them. Clone size and V and J calls were adopted from that table, with D and trimming inferred from the DNA. The sample has roughly 440,000 clones, 70% to 90% seen once; the top ten hold 10% to 15%. Those enrolled in Seattle joined during active infection and were followed longitudinally afterward. The V gene lost 2 bases and the J gene lost 3 bases, with 11 bases spanning the gap. The CDR3 spans 15 residues. Germline CDR1 is SGHRS and CDR2 is YFSETQ.

Input material: peripheral blood. The receptor comes from a woman aged 45-60 years with COVID-19, enrolled during active disease. This rearrangement joins TRBV5-1 to TRBJ2-2; D ambiguous. The CDR3 coding sequence is TGCGCCAGCAGCTTACCGGGTTCCTACACCGGGGAGCTGTTTTTT. It yields the protein CASSLPGSYTGELFF. The whole variable domain, remainder taken from reference TRBV5-1 and TRBJ2-2, is KAGVTQTPRYLIKTRGQQVTLSCSPISGHRSVSWYQQTPGQGLQFLFEYFSETQRNKGNFPGRFSGRQFSNSRSEMNVSTLELGDSALYLCASSLPGSYTGELFFGEGSRLTVL.